These 22 T cell receptor beta chains originate from one sample sequenced in a study of T cell responses to AZD1222 COVID-19 vaccine (dated by TCRdb to the early 2020s). To prepare the library, the immunoSEQ multiplex PCR assay was applied. TCRdb holds this immuneACCESS table with in-frame rearrangements only. Some clones are missing; in checked studies, unresolved V genes explain under half, and the rest has no known cause. The sample table holds about 120,000 clones, of which about 90% were seen once. Of the sample, 6.5% to 9% falls within the top ten clones. Taken with the paper, the label for time point translates to: baseline before first vaccination. The source material was peripheral blood, sampled on day 0 of AZD1222 vaccination. The receptor set was obtained from an adult in good health.

The chain links TRBV7-2 to TRBJ2-6; TRBD1 matches at 7 bases. The germline V gene has CDR1 SGHTA and CDR2 FQGNSA. With V trimmed by 6 bases and J by 2 bases, 10 bases remained unmatched. There are 17 residues in the CDR3. The CDR3: CASSSRGLQTGANVLTF. As DNA, the CDR3 is TGTGCCAGCAGTTCCAGGGGGTTACAGACTGGGGCCAACGTCCTGACTTTC.

V usage is TRBV28 and J usage is TRBJ2-2; D possibly corresponds to TRBD2 (6 bases). CDR1 is MDHEN, CDR2 SYDVKM, per germline. The CDR3 runs 16 residues. Trimming left V 6 bases short and J 1 base short, with 15 bases between. The CDR3 here is CASSSAGRMNTGELFF. DNA for the CDR3: TGTGCCAGCAGCAGTGCGGGACGGATGAACACCGGGGAGCTGTTTTTT.

The chain is built from TRBV19 and TRBJ2-1; no clear D gene. V was pared by 7 bases and J by 9 bases, with 16 bases between. This CDR3 comprises 13 residues. Germline V lookup: CDR1 LNHDA, CDR2 SQIVND (reference sequence). CDR3 bases: TGTGCCAGTACTAAGACTTCTCACGGTGAGCAGTTCTTC. Amino acids: CASTKTSHGEQFF.

This chain links TRBV11-1 with TRBJ2-1, with D possibly being TRBD2 (7 bases). There are 16 residues in the CDR3. Germline V gene data show CDR1 as SGHAT and CDR2 as FQDESV (reference sequence). V was shortened by 5 bases and J by 0 bases, with 14 bases between the two germline ends. DNA of the CDR3: TGTGCCAGCAGCCCCAACCGGGGGGCCTCCTACAATGAGCAGTTCTTC. Translated: CASSPNRGASYNEQFF.

The V gene is TRBV7-9, the J gene TRBJ1-6, with D possibly TRBD1 on 6 matching bases. Germline-derived CDR1 and CDR2 are SEHNR and FQNEAQ (reference sequence). V lost 4 bases, J lost 4 bases, and 8 bases lay in between. This CDR3 is 14 amino acids long. In DNA, the CDR3 is TGTGCCAGCAGCTCGGACAGATATAATTCACCCCTCCACTTT. This encodes CASSSDRYNSPLHF.

The chain uses TRBV5-1 and TRBJ2-5, with unresolved D. In germline, CDR1 is SGHRS, CDR2 YFSETQ. CDR3 length equals 12 residues. With 3 bases removed from V and 5 bases from J, the gap between germline ends came to 8 bases. The CDR3 DNA reads as TGCGCCAGCAGCTATATCGGGGAGACCCAGTACTTC. Translated, it gives CASSYIGETQYF. Variable domain in full (rest from reference TRBV5-1 and TRBJ2-5): KAGVTQTPRYLIKTRGQQVTLSCSPISGHRSVSWYQQTPGQGLQFLFEYFSETQRNKGNFPGRFSGRQFSNSRSEMNVSTLELGDSALYLCASSYIGETQYFGPGTRLLVL.

The gene calls are TRBV5-1 and TRBJ2-7; D gene uncertain. Trimming cost V 4 bases and J 0 bases, with 11 bases left between them. The CDR3 runs 14 residues. The V gene's germline CDR1 is SGHRS and CDR2 YFSETQ. This chain's CDR3 is CASSPGRISYEQYF. For the CDR3, the DNA is TGCGCCAGCAGCCCCGGACGGATCTCCTACGAGCAGTACTTC.

This chain joins TRBV27 and TRBJ1-2; D gene ambiguous. Trimming pared 3 bases from V and 7 bases from J, leaving 15 bases between. The CDR3 is 14 amino acids. Germline assignment: CDR1 MNHEY and CDR2 SMNVEV (reference sequence). CDR3 protein: CASSFSEGAGGYTF. In nucleotides, the CDR3 is TGTGCCAGCAGTTTTTCTGAGGGCGCGGGTGGCTACACCTTC.

V is TRBV9 and J is TRBJ2-1; 8 nucleotides agree with TRBD1. CDR1 is SGDLS and CDR2 is YYNGEE in the germline V gene. The CDR3 spans 13 residues. V dropped 3 bases and J dropped 10; count of bases not matched to a gene: 6. In DNA form, the CDR3 reads TGTGCCAGCAGCGCGAACCGGGACAGGGAGCAGTTCTTC. Protein product: CASSANRDREQFF.

V gene TRBV5-4 combines with J gene TRBJ2-3; TRBD2 is a possible D gene (6 bases). The CDR3 contains 15 residues. In germline, CDR1 is SGHNT, CDR2 YYREEE (reference sequence). Trimming removed 4 bases from V and 0 bases from J, with 12 bases in between. CDR3 DNA: TGTGCCAGCAGCCAAACTAGCCGGAGCACAGATACGCAGTATTTT. It is translated as CASSQTSRSTDTQYF.

The CDR3 nucleotides are TGTGCCAGCAGTATAACCTGGGACAGCGATTCACCCCTCCACTTT. It codes for CASSITWDSDSPLHF. J is TRBJ1-6 and V is TRBV25-1; TRBD1 matches at 7 bases. CDR3 length equals 15 residues. The V and J ends lost 5 bases and 8 bases, in that order; junction bases with no gene match: 9. In germline, CDR1 is MGHDK, CDR2 SYGVNS.

V gene TRBV30 combines with J gene TRBJ1-1, with D unclear. CDR1 GTSNPN and CDR2 SVGIG come from the germline V gene (reference sequence). V was clipped by 3 bases and J by 1 base, with 9 bases between them. This CDR3 is built from 13 residues. The DNA of the CDR3 is TGTGCCTGGAGCGCTACATGGAACACTGAAGCTTTCTTT. Translating gives CAWSATWNTEAFF.

V is TRBV6-5 and J is TRBJ2-7; D perhaps matches TRBD1 (5 bases). The CDR3 is 13 residues long. Germline V CDR1 and CDR2: MNHEY, SVGAGI. V lost 5 bases and J lost 1, with 9 bases in between. Written as DNA, the CDR3 is TGTGCCAGCAGTCCGTCAGGGTCCTACGAGCAGTACTTC. It is translated as CASSPSGSYEQYF.

V usage is TRBV5-1 and J usage is TRBJ2-3; 12 bases agree with TRBD2. V was clipped by 0 bases and J by 7 bases; unmatched bases: 9. This CDR3 has 17 amino acids. Germline CDR1 SGHRS, CDR2 YFSETQ. DNA for the CDR3: TGCGCCAGCAGCTTGGTGACTAGCGGGGGAGTCTATTATACGCAGTATTTT. Encoded protein: CASSLVTSGGVYYTQYF.

The J gene is TRBJ2-2, the V gene TRBV7-8; 8 bases map to TRBD1. There are 16 residues in the CDR3. V gave up 5 bases and J gave up 0 bases; unmatched junction bases: 5. Germline CDR1 and CDR2: SGHVS and FQNEAQ. CDR3 protein: CASSLRGPTNTGELFF. CDR3 sequence (DNA): TGTGCCAGCAGCCTCAGGGGGCCAACGAACACCGGGGAGCTGTTTTTT.

This chain connects TRBV6-5 to TRBJ2-3; D is tentatively TRBD1 or TRBD2 (5 bases each). The CDR3 is 14 residues long. Trimming took off 6 bases at V and 5 bases at J, with 15 bases between the two ends. The V gene's germline CDR1 is MNHEY and CDR2 SVGAGI. The CDR3 nucleotides read TGTGCCAGCAGGGGAGCAGGGTGGATAGATACGCAGTATTTT. This sequence encodes CASRGAGWIDTQYF.

In this sample, this clone turned up a few times. The V and J genes are TRBV7-9 and TRBJ2-1; maybe TRBD2 (5 bases). The CDR3 extends over 15 amino acids. Germline-derived CDR1 and CDR2 are SEHNR and FQNEAQ (reference sequence). The V end lost 1 base, the J end lost 2 bases, and 9 bases lay between the germline ends. CDR3 loop: CASSLVTGTYNEQFF. CDR3 nucleotide sequence: TGTGCCAGCAGCTTAGTAACGGGGACCTACAATGAGCAGTTCTTC.

The chain has TRBV30 and TRBJ2-7; 8 nucleotides agree with TRBD2. This CDR3 has 15 amino acids. The V gene end was trimmed by 1 base and the J gene end by 5 bases; junction bases not matched to a gene: 10. Germline values: CDR1 GTSNPN, CDR2 SVGIG (reference sequence). CDR3 loop: CAWSEGSGIKDEQYF. The CDR3 nucleotides are TGTGCCTGGAGTGAAGGTAGCGGGATCAAGGACGAGCAGTACTTC.

This clone showed up just once. V usage is TRBV5-5 and J usage is TRBJ2-1; 7 bases are shared with TRBD1. J lost 0 bases, V lost 0 bases, and 3 bases had no gene match. Germline lookup yields CDR1 SGHKS and CDR2 YYEKEE (reference sequence). The CDR3 is 16 residues long. CDR3 DNA: TGTGCCAGCAGCTTGGTGGGACAGTCCTCCTACAATGAGCAGTTCTTC. Protein: CASSLVGQSSYNEQFF.

This clone has a handful of counts. The chain links TRBV6-5 to TRBJ1-5; tentative D call: TRBD1 (5 bases). CDR3 size: 15 residues. V was trimmed by 2 bases and J by 2 bases, leaving 10 bases between them. CDR1 is MNHEY, CDR2 SVGAGI, per germline. CDR3 nucleotides: TGTGCCAGCAGTTACGACCAGGGACGCAATCAGCCCCAGCATTTT. Amino acid sequence: CASSYDQGRNQPQHF.

The rearrangement joins TRBV27 to TRBJ1-2, with D unclear. CDR3 size: 13 residues. CDR1 and CDR2 (germline): MNHEY, SMNVEV (reference sequence). Deletions cut 0 bases from V and 5 bases from J, with 7 bases between. The CDR3 is CASSLSPIYGYTF. The CDR3 DNA is TGTGCCAGCAGTTTATCGCCGATTTATGGCTACACCTTC.

The rearrangement uses TRBV24-1 and TRBJ1-4, with a possible D match to TRBD1 (5 bases). CDR3 length: 14 residues. In germline, CDR1 is KGHDR, CDR2 SFDVKD. V gave up 5 bases and J gave up 10 bases, with 16 bases separating them. CDR3 sequence (DNA): TGTGCCACCAGTGCCCGGGGGGACCTGGGAAAACTGTTTTTT. This encodes CATSARGDLGKLFF.